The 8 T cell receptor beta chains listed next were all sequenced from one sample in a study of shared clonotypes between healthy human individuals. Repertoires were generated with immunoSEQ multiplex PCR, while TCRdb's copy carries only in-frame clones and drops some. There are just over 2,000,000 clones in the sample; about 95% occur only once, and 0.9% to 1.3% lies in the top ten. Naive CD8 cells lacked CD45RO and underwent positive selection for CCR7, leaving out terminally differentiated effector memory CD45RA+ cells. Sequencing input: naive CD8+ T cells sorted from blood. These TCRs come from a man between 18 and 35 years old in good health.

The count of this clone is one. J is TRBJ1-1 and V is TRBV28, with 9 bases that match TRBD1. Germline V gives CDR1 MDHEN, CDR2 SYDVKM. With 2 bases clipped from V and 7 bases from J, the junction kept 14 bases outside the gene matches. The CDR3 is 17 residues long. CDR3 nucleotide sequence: TGTGCCAGCAGTTTAGGCGCCCTACAGGGGGCACTATTTGAAGCTTTCTTT. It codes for CASSLGALQGALFEAFF. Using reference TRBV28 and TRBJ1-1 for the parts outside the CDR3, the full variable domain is DVKVTQSSRYLVKRTGEKVFLECVQDMDHENMFWYRQDPGLGLRLIYFSYDVKMKEKGDIPEGYSVSREKKERFSLILESASTNQTSMYLCASSLGALQGALFEAFFGQGTRLTVV.

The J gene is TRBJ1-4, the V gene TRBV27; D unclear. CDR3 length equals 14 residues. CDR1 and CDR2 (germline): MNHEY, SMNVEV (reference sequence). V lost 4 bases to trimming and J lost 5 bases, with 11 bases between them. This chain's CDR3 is CASSSLGSNEKLFF. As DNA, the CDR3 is TGTGCCAGCAGTTCCCTAGGTTCGAATGAAAAACTGTTTTTT.

In nucleotides, the CDR3 is TGTGCCAGCAGTTTAACACAGATCAATCAGCCCCAGCATTTT. Protein: CASSLTQINQPQHF. The chain uses TRBV28 and TRBJ1-5; D gene ambiguous. The CDR3 has 14 amino acids. V shed 2 bases and J shed 3 bases, with 8 bases lying between them. In germline, CDR1 is MDHEN, CDR2 SYDVKM. Using reference TRBV28 and TRBJ1-5 for the parts outside the CDR3, the full variable domain is DVKVTQSSRYLVKRTGEKVFLECVQDMDHENMFWYRQDPGLGLRLIYFSYDVKMKEKGDIPEGYSVSREKKERFSLILESASTNQTSMYLCASSLTQINQPQHFGDGTRLSIL.

CDR3 sequence reads: CASSLRLAGVSEQYF. The CDR3 coding sequence is TGTGCCAGCAGCCTCCGCCTAGCGGGAGTCTCCGAGCAGTACTTC. This sequence joins TRBV7-2 and TRBJ2-7; 10 bases fit TRBD2. J gave up 6 bases and V 5 bases, and 10 bases lay outside the gene matches. CDR1 and CDR2 (germline): SGHTA, FQGNSA. The CDR3 consists of 15 residues.

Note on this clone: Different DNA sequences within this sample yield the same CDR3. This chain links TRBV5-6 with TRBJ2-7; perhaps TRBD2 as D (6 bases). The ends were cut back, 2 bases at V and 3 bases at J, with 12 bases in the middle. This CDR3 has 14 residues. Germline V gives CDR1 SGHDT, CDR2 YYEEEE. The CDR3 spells CASSLFGGVYEQYF. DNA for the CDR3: TGTGCCAGCAGCTTATTTGGAGGGGTCTACGAGCAGTACTTC. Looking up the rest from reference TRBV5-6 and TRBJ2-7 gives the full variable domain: DAGVTQSPTHLIKTRGQQVTLRCSPKSGHDTVSWYQQALGQGPQFIFQYYEEEERQRGNFPDRFSGHQFPNYSSELNVNALLLGDSALYLCASSLFGGVYEQYFGPGTRLTVT.

CDR3 DNA: TGTGCCAGCAGCGACAGCTTGGAGACTGAAGCTTTCTTT. This encodes CASSDSLETEAFF. The chain combines TRBV5-4 with TRBJ1-1; TRBD1 is a possible D gene (5 bases). Germline CDR1 and CDR2: SGHNT and YYREEE (reference sequence). Trimming took 4 bases from V and 5 from J, leaving 12 bases between them. The CDR3 spans 13 residues. The full variable domain, its missing parts supplied by reference TRBV5-4 and TRBJ1-1, is ETGVTQSPTHLIKTRGQQVTLRCSSQSGHNTVSWYQQALGQGPQFIFQYYREEENGRGNFPPRFSGLQFPNYSSELNVNALELDDSALYLCASSDSLETEAFFGQGTRLTVV.

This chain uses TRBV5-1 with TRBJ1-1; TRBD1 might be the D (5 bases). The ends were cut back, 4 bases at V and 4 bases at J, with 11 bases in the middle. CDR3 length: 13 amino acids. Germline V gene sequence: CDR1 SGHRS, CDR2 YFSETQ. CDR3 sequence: CASSPGLGTEAFF. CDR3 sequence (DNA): TGCGCCAGCAGCCCGGGACTCGGCACTGAAGCTTTCTTT.

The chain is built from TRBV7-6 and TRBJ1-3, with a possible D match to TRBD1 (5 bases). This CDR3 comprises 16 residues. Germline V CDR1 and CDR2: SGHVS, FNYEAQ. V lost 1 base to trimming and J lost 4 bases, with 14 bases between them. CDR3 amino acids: CASSLDLEGTGNTIYF. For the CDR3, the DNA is TGTGCCAGCAGCTTAGACTTGGAGGGGACCGGAAACACCATATATTTT.